Following are 25 T cell receptor beta chains from one sample sequenced in a study of T cell changes during pregnancy in multiple sclerosis. Here immunoSEQ multiplex PCR was the method, and the copy in TCRdb shows in-frame clones only, minus some. This table holds approximately 88,000 clones, over 80% found once. The sequencing used peripheral blood, collected in the first trimester of pregnancy. These receptors all come from a female donor with multiple sclerosis, enrolled in a pregnancy study.

The rearrangement joins TRBV6-6 to TRBJ1-1; weak D call: TRBD1 (6 bases). Trimming pared 2 bases from V and 4 bases from J, leaving 8 bases between. Germline values: CDR1 MNHNY, CDR2 SVGAGI (reference sequence). The CDR3 sequence is 13 residues long. The CDR3 is CASSYQGTTEAFF. In DNA, the CDR3 is TGTGCCAGCAGTTACCAGGGGACCACTGAAGCTTTCTTT.

The rearrangement uses TRBV4-2 and TRBJ2-7, with 8 bases identical to TRBD2. This CDR3 region has 17 residues. Trimming cost V 3 bases and J 5 bases; bases outside gene matches: 15. Germline CDR1 reads LGHNA; CDR2 reads YNFKEQ. The CDR3 DNA is TGTGCCAGCAGCCAGCCCTCTGGCGGAGCGGGAGAAAACGAGCAGTACTTC. The encoded protein is CASSQPSGGAGENEQYF.

The chain combines TRBV5-1 with TRBJ2-3, with D tentatively TRBD1 (5 bases). The germline CDR1 and CDR2 sequences are SGHRS and YFSETQ. V gave up 0 bases and J gave up 0 bases, with 8 bases separating them. This CDR3 region has 15 residues. The DNA of the CDR3 is TGCGCCAGCAGCTTGGACGGACAAAGCACAGATACGCAGTATTTT. Its protein product is CASSLDGQSTDTQYF.

The chain employs TRBV2 and TRBJ2-3, with 9 bases aligning to TRBD2. Germline loops: CDR1 SNHLY, CDR2 FYNNEI. CDR3 length: 16 residues. V was clipped by 4 bases and J by 1 base; unmatched bases: 6. The CDR3 is CASSATSGWGTDTQYF. The CDR3 DNA is TGTGCCAGCAGTGCCACTAGCGGGTGGGGCACAGATACGCAGTATTTT.

The V and J genes are TRBV19 and TRBJ2-5; TRBD1 is a possible D gene (5 bases). V was trimmed by 1 base and J by 4 bases, leaving 10 bases between them. In germline, CDR1 is LNHDA, CDR2 SQIVND (reference sequence). The CDR3 has 14 residues. The CDR3 bases are TGTGCCAGTAGTATAGGGGGCCTCGGAGAGACCCAGTACTTC. Its protein is CASSIGGLGETQYF.

The chain links TRBV6-6 to TRBJ2-7; tentatively, D is TRBD2 (6 bases). With 6 bases removed from V and 2 bases from J, the gap between germline ends came to 14 bases. Germline V gene lookup returns CDR1 MNHNY and CDR2 SVGAGI (reference sequence). The CDR3 runs to 14 residues. CDR3 sequence reads: CASRTGVGAYEQYF. Written as DNA, the CDR3 is TGTGCCAGCAGGACGGGAGTAGGGGCCTACGAGCAGTACTTC.

This chain joins TRBV28 and TRBJ1-4; 10 nucleotides line up with TRBD1. Germline V gene lookup returns CDR1 MDHEN and CDR2 SYDVKM. The CDR3 sequence is 13 residues long. Trimming at V came to 7 bases and at J to 7 bases, leaving 3 bases not matched to a gene. CDR3 bases: TGTGCCAGCAAGACAGGGGGCGGTGAAAAACTGTTTTTT. It specifies CASKTGGGEKLFF.

The chain is built from TRBV7-9 and TRBJ1-3, with 12 positions matching TRBD1. The CDR3 runs to 17 residues. V trimming: 3 bases; J trimming: 1 base; junction bases outside the gene matches: 4. CDR1 is SEHNR, CDR2 FQNEAQ, per germline (reference sequence). The CDR3 sequence is CASSLGQGARSGNTIYF. CDR3 bases: TGTGCCAGCAGCTTGGGACAGGGGGCGCGTTCTGGAAACACCATATATTTT.

The CDR3 bases are TGTGCCAGCAGTTACGGGCAGGGGCGAGGCTACACCTTC. It specifies CASSYGQGRGYTF. The gene calls are TRBV6-6 and TRBJ1-2, with D possibly being TRBD1 (6 bases). CDR1 MNHNY and CDR2 SVGAGI come from the germline V gene (reference sequence). The CDR3 runs 13 residues. Trimming took 2 bases from V and 8 from J, leaving 12 bases between them.

This clone was recorded only once. The chain joins TRBV30 to TRBJ2-3; tentative D call: TRBD2 (5 bases). CDR3 length: 13 amino acids. V lost 4 bases and J 2 bases, leaving 10 bases between the germline ends. The germline gives CDR1 GTSNPN, CDR2 SVGIG (reference sequence). The CDR3 nucleotides are TGTGCCTGGACCCCCGGGGACACAGATACGCAGTATTTT. As protein: CAWTPGDTDTQYF.

The chain joins TRBV7-9 to TRBJ2-7, with 8 bases aligning to TRBD2. The CDR3 covers 15 residues. Germline loops: CDR1 SEHNR, CDR2 FQNEAQ (reference sequence). The J segment lost 3 bases and the V segment lost 0 bases, leaving 4 bases of the junction unmatched. This CDR3 is CASSLALSGGYEQYF. The CDR3 nucleotides are TGTGCCAGCAGCTTAGCGCTGAGCGGGGGCTACGAGCAGTACTTC.

A single count supports this clone. V and J are TRBV4-1 and TRBJ1-1, with unresolved D. The germline V and J ends were trimmed by 3 bases and 1 base, with 6 bases remaining between them. CDR1 and CDR2 from the germline V gene are MGHRA and YSYEKL. The CDR3 covers 13 residues. CDR3 coding DNA: TGCGCCAGCAGCCAGAGCGGGAACACTGAAGCTTTCTTT. The encoded protein is CASSQSGNTEAFF.

This chain links TRBV20-1 with TRBJ1-2; 7 bases map to TRBD1. This CDR3 contains 11 residues. Germline V gives CDR1 DFQATT, CDR2 SNEGSKA (reference sequence). Germline trimming cut 6 bases from V and 4 bases from J; bases unmatched to any gene: 2. The CDR3 DNA reads TGCAGTGCGACAGGGACCTATGGCTACACCTTC. Its protein product is CSATGTYGYTF.

The rearrangement uses TRBV2 and TRBJ1-3; D unresolved. Trimming removed 9 bases from V and 0 bases from J, with 6 bases in between. The V gene's germline CDR1 is SNHLY and CDR2 FYNNEI. This CDR3 is 12 amino acids long. The CDR3 protein is CASDNSGNTIYF. The CDR3 bases are TGTGCCAGTGACAACTCTGGAAACACCATATATTTT.

This clone was recorded only once. The rearrangement links TRBV2 to TRBJ2-2, with 8 bases identical to TRBD2. V lost 7 bases, J lost 5 bases, and 6 bases stayed unmatched. CDR3 length equals 14 residues. From germline, CDR1 is SNHLY and CDR2 FYNNEI. CDR3 loop: CASNRASGTGELFF. As DNA, the CDR3 is TGTGCCAGCAATCGGGCTAGCGGGACCGGGGAGCTGTTTTTT.

This sequence joins TRBV27 and TRBJ1-1, with 7 bases matching TRBD1. The length of the CDR3 is 16 residues. Germline V lookup: CDR1 MNHEY, CDR2 SMNVEV (reference sequence). V trimming: 5 bases; J trimming: 1 base; junction bases outside the gene matches: 10. The CDR3 DNA reads TGTGCCAGCAGTATACTTTACAGGGGCCGGAACACTGAAGCTTTCTTT. It yields the protein CASSILYRGRNTEAFF.

The V gene is TRBV7-8, the J gene TRBJ2-1, with TRBD2 matching over 8 bases. V lost 2 bases and J lost 5; bases outside the gene matches: 5. This CDR3 has 15 residues. CDR1 is SGHVS, CDR2 FQNEAQ, per germline. The CDR3 DNA is TGTGCCAGCAGCTTAAGGGCTAGCGGGCACAATGAGCAGTTCTTC. Its protein is CASSLRASGHNEQFF.

This chain connects TRBV10-1 to TRBJ1-5, with a tentative D call TRBD1 (5 bases). The CDR3 runs to 14 residues. V lost 4 bases, J lost 5 bases, and 12 bases lay in between. Per the germline V gene, CDR1 is WNHNN and CDR2 is SYGVQD (reference sequence). CDR3 loop: CASSGRAWHQPQHF. CDR3 coding DNA: TGCGCCAGCAGTGGCAGGGCATGGCATCAGCCCCAGCATTTT.

V is TRBV9 and J is TRBJ2-1; 9 bases match TRBD2. Looked up from germline, CDR1 is SGDLS and CDR2 is YYNGEE. Unmatched junction bases numbered 8, after V lost 7 bases and J lost 6 bases. The CDR3 has 14 amino acids. For the CDR3, the DNA is TGTGCCAGCTCCCCTAGCGGGATTGGCAATGAGCAGTTCTTC. It translates to CASSPSGIGNEQFF.

The chain combines TRBV28 with TRBJ2-5, with D tentatively TRBD1 (5 bases). V shed 8 bases and J shed 5 bases, with 15 bases lying between them. CDR1 is MDHEN, CDR2 SYDVKM, per germline. This CDR3 region has 13 residues. CDR3 DNA sequence: TGTGCCAGCTCGGAAGGGGTGGGCGAGACCCAGTACTTC. Amino acid sequence: CASSEGVGETQYF.

This clone was detected only once. This chain links TRBV4-1 with TRBJ1-4, with no clear D. Trimming shortened V by 4 bases and J by 4 bases, and 10 bases separated the two germline ends. The CDR3 runs to 14 residues. CDR1 is MGHRA and CDR2 is YSYEKL in the germline V gene. The CDR3 DNA reads as TGCGCCAGCAGCCCGGTTTTCGTTAATGAAAAACTGTTTTTT. It is translated as CASSPVFVNEKLFF.

V gene TRBV5-4 combines with J gene TRBJ2-5, with D perhaps matching TRBD2 (6 bases). The CDR3 runs to 15 residues. Germline V gives CDR1 SGHNT, CDR2 YYREEE (reference sequence). V was shortened by 4 bases and J by 5 bases, with 18 bases between the two germline ends. The CDR3 loop reads CASSLRAGSQETQYF. DNA of the CDR3: TGTGCCAGCAGCCTCCGGGCCGGGAGCCAGGAGACCCAGTACTTC.

This clone occurred once. The J gene is TRBJ1-1, the V gene TRBV7-2; 8 positions match TRBD1. There are 15 residues in the CDR3. After removal of 1 base from V and 7 bases from J, the junction contained 8 bases not matched to a gene. Germline V gene sequence: CDR1 SGHTA, CDR2 FQGNSA. Here the CDR3 DNA reads TGTGCCAGCAGCTTAGACGGGCGACAGGGGCGTGAAGCTTTCTTT. Protein: CASSLDGRQGREAFF.

The chain employs TRBV28 and TRBJ2-2, with TRBD1 matching over 8 bases. V shed 3 bases, J shed 5 bases, and the junction held 5 bases outside the gene matches. Germline assignment: CDR1 MDHEN and CDR2 SYDVKM. The CDR3 runs 15 residues. The CDR3 DNA follows: TGTGCCAGCAGTTTGGGGACAGGACGTACCGGGGAGCTGTTTTTT. It encodes CASSLGTGRTGELFF.

This clone was recorded only once. V and J are TRBV19 and TRBJ2-2; possibly TRBD1 for D (6 bases). The CDR3 has 17 residues. Germline V gene data show CDR1 as LNHDA and CDR2 as SQIVND (reference sequence). V lost 7 bases, J lost 0 bases, and 18 bases lay in between. CDR3 nucleotides: TGTGCCAGTATCACCCATGAGGGGGATCCGAACACCGGGGAGCTGTTTTTT. Translated, it gives CASITHEGDPNTGELFF.